A single sample is the source of the 24 T cell receptor beta chains below, sequenced in a study of cytomegalovirus exposure and HLA in healthy donors. The PCR ran on 60 Vbeta and 13 Jbeta primers. Some clones are missing from TCRdb's copy, which holds only in-frame ones; the method was immunoSEQ multiplex PCR. The sample includes 200,000 to 250,000 clones, 70% to 90% seen only once; the top ten take 1% to 1.5%. The sample comprised PBMCs. These receptors were collected from a human donor in good health.

For this clone: This CDR3 is also generated by other DNA sequences in the sample. This rearrangement joins TRBV29-1 to TRBJ2-7; 15 nucleotides agree with TRBD2. The CDR3 spans 16 residues. The junction had 8 bases not matched to a gene; V was cut back by 4 bases and J by 4 bases. Germline CDR1 SQVTM, CDR2 ANQGSEA. Written as DNA, the CDR3 is TGCAGCGTTGGGGGACTAGCGGGAGGCCTACGTTACGAGCAGTACTTC. It translates to CSVGGLAGGLRYEQYF.

This clone appeared a few times. The CDR3 coding sequence is TGTGCCAGCAGCCGGACGCTAGCGGGAACCTCCAGGGAGCTGTTTTTT. Translated, it gives CASSRTLAGTSRELFF. The chain has TRBV5-5 and TRBJ2-2; 9 bases line up with TRBD2. CDR1 SGHKS and CDR2 YYEKEE come from the germline V gene (reference sequence). V trimming: 4 bases; J trimming: 9 bases; junction bases outside the gene matches: 13. This CDR3 is built from 16 residues.

V and J are TRBV19 and TRBJ1-5; D not resolved. The CDR3 contains 17 residues. Germline V gives CDR1 LNHDA, CDR2 SQIVND (reference sequence). Trimming took 3 bases from V and 0 from J, leaving 15 bases between them. CDR3 in DNA: TGTGCCAGTAGTATTATTGAGGGAGGCGGTAGCAATCAGCCCCAGCATTTT. Its protein product is CASSIIEGGGSNQPQHF.

This clone was picked up one time. The V call is TRBV10-1, the J call TRBJ2-1; 7 nucleotides align to TRBD2. The V gene's germline CDR1 is WNHNN and CDR2 SYGVQD (reference sequence). The CDR3 is made up of 14 amino acids. V dropped 2 bases and J dropped 3; count of bases not matched to a gene: 1. CDR3: CASSEGLDYNEQFF. CDR3 coding DNA: TGCGCCAGCAGTGAGGGACTAGACTACAATGAGCAGTTCTTC.

V gene TRBV13 combines with J gene TRBJ2-1; TRBD2 agrees at 10 bases. There are 15 residues in the CDR3. Unmatched junction bases numbered 7, after V lost 4 bases and J lost 7 bases. Germline V gene sequence: CDR1 PRHDT, CDR2 FYEKMQ (reference sequence). The CDR3: CASSSSGTSDNEQFF. The CDR3 DNA sequence: TGTGCCAGCAGCTCATCCGGGACTAGCGATAATGAGCAGTTCTTC.

Concerning this clone itself: An end of the junction differs from the germline gene, which may be a read error. CDR3 nucleotide sequence: TGTGCCAGCAGGTTAGCGGGAGCGACCTACAATGAGCAGTTCTTC. The encoded protein is CASRLAGATYNEQFF. The V call is TRBV7-9, the J call TRBJ2-1; 9 bases fit TRBD2. Per germline, CDR1 SEHNR and CDR2 FQNEAQ (reference sequence). The length of the CDR3 is 15 residues.

V gene TRBV12-5 combines with J gene TRBJ2-1; weak D call: TRBD1 (6 bases). The CDR3 sequence is 13 residues long. V lost 1 base and J 7 bases, leaving 8 bases between the germline ends. Germline CDR1 is LGHNT and CDR2 is FRNRAP. CDR3 coding DNA: TGTGCTAGTGGTTTGGGCAGGGGTAATGAGCAGTTCTTC. It specifies CASGLGRGNEQFF. The complete variable domain, with remaining parts taken from reference TRBV12-5 and TRBJ2-1, reads DARVTQTPRHKVTEMGQEVTMRCQPILGHNTVFWYRQTMMQGLELLAYFRNRAPLDDSGMPKDRFSAEMPDATLATLKIQPSEPRDSAVYFCASGLGRGNEQFFGPGTRLTVL.

Turning to this clone: This could be a read error, since a much larger clone is one nucleotide away. The J gene is TRBJ2-7, the V gene TRBV4-1; perhaps TRBD2 as D (6 bases). This CDR3 region has 16 residues. V was shortened by 4 bases and J by 2 bases, with 18 bases between the two germline ends. CDR1 and CDR2 from the germline V gene are MGHRA and YSYEKL. The CDR3 loop is CASSLLRGLETYEQYF. The CDR3 nucleotides are TGCGCCAGCAGCCTCCTGCGGGGTCTAGAAACCTACGAGCAGTACTTC.

The V gene is TRBV27, the J gene TRBJ1-2; TRBD1 is a possible D gene (6 bases). The CDR3 sequence is 14 residues long. The V end was cut by 4 bases, the J end by 8 bases, with 17 bases between. The germline V gene encodes CDR1 MNHEY and CDR2 SMNVEV (reference sequence). In DNA, the CDR3 is TGTGCCAGCAGTTCCACTACCCAGGGGTTGGGCTACACCTTC. As protein: CASSSTTQGLGYTF.

This clone was counted once. This rearrangement joins TRBV6-1 to TRBJ1-1; D remains ambiguous. Germline V gene sequence: CDR1 MNHNS, CDR2 SASEGT. The CDR3 totals 14 residues. Deletions cut 7 bases from V and 0 bases from J, with 12 bases between. In DNA form, the CDR3 reads TGTGCCAGCATCAGGTCCACCTTGAACACTGAAGCTTTCTTT. Amino acid sequence: CASIRSTLNTEAFF.

The table lists this clone with a count of one. This sequence joins TRBV27 and TRBJ2-2, with TRBD2 as a possible D gene (5 bases). The CDR3 has 15 amino acids. Germline CDR1 MNHEY, CDR2 SMNVEV (reference sequence). V gave up 2 bases and J gave up 1 base, with 8 bases separating them. For the CDR3, the DNA is TGTGCCAGCAGTTTAAGCGGAGTGAACACCGGGGAGCTGTTTTTT. Translation gives CASSLSGVNTGELFF.

V and J are TRBV5-1 and TRBJ1-3; 8 bases align to TRBD1. There are 16 residues in the CDR3. Per the germline V gene, CDR1 is SGHRS and CDR2 is YFSETQ. J gave up 4 bases and V 1 base, and 7 bases lay outside the gene matches. CDR3 residues: CASSLQGQGRGNTIYF. Written as DNA, the CDR3 is TGCGCCAGCAGCTTGCAAGGACAGGGTAGAGGAAACACCATATATTTT.

The V and J genes are TRBV19 and TRBJ1-3, with D possibly being TRBD1 (5 bases). CDR3 size: 16 residues. Trimming took off 4 bases at V and 0 bases at J, with 13 bases between the two ends. CDR1 and CDR2 (germline): LNHDA, SQIVND (reference sequence). The CDR3 DNA sequence: TGTGCCAGTAGTACTTCGACAGTAAACTCTGGAAACACCATATATTTT. Amino acids: CASSTSTVNSGNTIYF.

CDR3 residues: CASSLGTGGGDTQYF. CDR3 sequence (DNA): TGTGCCAGCAGTCTCGGAACGGGAGGGGGAGATACGCAGTATTTT. J is TRBJ2-3 and V is TRBV5-4; TRBD2 matches at 8 bases. V trimming: 5 bases; J trimming: 5 bases; junction bases outside the gene matches: 10. CDR3 length equals 15 residues. Germline V gives CDR1 SGHNT, CDR2 YYREEE (reference sequence).

The V call is TRBV19, the J call TRBJ2-7; possible D gene TRBD2, 5 bases. CDR3 length equals 15 residues. CDR1 LNHDA and CDR2 SQIVND come from the germline V gene (reference sequence). The V end lost 9 bases, the J end lost 3 bases, and 21 bases lay between the germline ends. CDR3 amino acids: CASSRVTGSGYEQYF. The CDR3 DNA reads as TGTGCCAGCAGTCGGGTAACGGGAAGCGGCTACGAGCAGTACTTC.

V usage is TRBV5-1 and J usage is TRBJ2-5; 8 bases align to TRBD2. CDR1 is SGHRS and CDR2 is YFSETQ in the germline V gene. The CDR3 contains 14 residues. J lost 3 bases, V lost 2 bases, and 3 bases had no gene match. The CDR3 DNA follows: TGCGCCAGCAGCTTCGGCGGGAGGAAAGAGACCCAGTACTTC. Translating it yields CASSFGGRKETQYF.

CDR3 sequence (DNA): TGTGCCAGCAGTGAATTCCTTGGACGGGAAAAAGAGACCCAGTACTTC. This translates into CASSEFLGREKETQYF. This chain connects TRBV25-1 to TRBJ2-5, with D perhaps matching TRBD2 (5 bases). Germline CDR1 is MGHDK and CDR2 is SYGVNS. The CDR3 totals 16 residues. V was pared by 1 base and J by 3 bases, with 15 bases between.

CDR3 sequence: CASSLVGGMVKNIQYF. CDR3 coding DNA: TGTGCCAGCAGCTTAGTTGGAGGGATGGTCAAAAACATTCAGTACTTC. The chain has TRBV7-2 and TRBJ2-4, with D possibly matching TRBD2 (6 bases). The CDR3 is made up of 16 amino acids. Germline CDR1 SGHTA, CDR2 FQGNSA. The V end lost 1 base, the J end lost 3 bases, and 13 bases lay between the germline ends.

This clone was found a few times. V is TRBV2 and J is TRBJ1-2; possibly TRBD1 for D (5 bases). CDR1 SNHLY and CDR2 FYNNEI come from the germline V gene. Trimming removed 6 bases at V and 7 bases at J, with 12 bases between. This CDR3 has 12 residues. Written as DNA, the CDR3 is TGTGCCAGCAGGCAGGGCACGGGTGGCTACACCTTC. Encoded protein: CASRQGTGGYTF. The whole variable domain, remainder taken from reference TRBV2 and TRBJ1-2, is EPEVTQTPSHQVTQMGQEVILRCVPISNHLYFYWYRQILGQKVEFLVSFYNNEISEKSEIFDDQFSVERPDGSNFTLKIRSTKLEDSAMYFCASRQGTGGYTFGSGTRLTVV.

The sample holds a few counts of this clone. V and J are TRBV6-6 and TRBJ1-6; tentatively, D is TRBD1 (5 bases). Germline V gene lookup returns CDR1 MNHNY and CDR2 SVGAGI (reference sequence). V was shortened by 0 bases and J by 8 bases, with 14 bases between the two germline ends. This CDR3 spans 16 amino acids. CDR3: CASSYSTGQGDSPLHF. CDR3 coding DNA: TGTGCCAGCAGTTACTCGACTGGGCAGGGCGATTCACCCCTCCACTTT.

The genes are TRBV9 and TRBJ2-3, with D perhaps TRBD1 (6 bases). The ends were cut back, 3 bases at V and 3 bases at J, with 11 bases in the middle. Germline CDR1 reads SGDLS; CDR2 reads YYNGEE. The CDR3 sequence is 14 residues long. The CDR3, as DNA: TGTGCCAGCAGCGCAGGGGTAAGAACAGATACGCAGTATTTT. This sequence encodes CASSAGVRTDTQYF.

This clone showed up just a few times. The rearrangement uses TRBV5-1 and TRBJ1-2; 8 bases are a match to TRBD1. This CDR3 is 14 amino acids long. V dropped 2 bases and J dropped 3; count of bases not matched to a gene: 3. In germline, CDR1 is SGHRS, CDR2 YFSETQ. This CDR3 reads CASSLGQGYYGYTF. The CDR3 DNA sequence: TGCGCCAGCAGCTTAGGACAGGGCTACTATGGCTACACCTTC.

CDR3 DNA sequence: TGTGCCAGCAGTTTCGGGACCGAAAGCGGGAGGGCCCCTAGCGGGGAGCTGTTTTTT. It specifies CASSFGTESGRAPSGELFF. The V and J genes are TRBV28 and TRBJ2-2; 10 nucleotides match TRBD2. Germline-derived CDR1 and CDR2 are MDHEN and SYDVKM. The CDR3 has 19 residues. With V trimmed by 3 bases and J by 7 bases, 17 bases remained unmatched.

This sequence joins TRBV15 and TRBJ1-4, with TRBD1 matching over 7 bases. Per germline, CDR1 LNHNV and CDR2 YYDKDF (reference sequence). The CDR3 has 18 amino acids. V was pared by 0 bases and J by 3 bases, with 10 bases of the junction left unmatched. CDR3 DNA sequence: TGTGCCACCAGCAGAGATTTTTTCTTCGGGACAGCTAATGAAAAACTGTTTTTT. Its translation is CATSRDFFFGTANEKLFF. Variable domain in full (rest from reference TRBV15 and TRBJ1-4): DAMVIQNPRYQVTQFGKPVTLSCSQTLNHNVMYWYQQKSSQAPKLLFHYYDKDFNNEADTPDNFQSRRPNTSFCFLDIRSPGLGDTAMYLCATSRDFFFGTANEKLFFGSGTQLSVL.